The sample holds many counts of the clone carrying this T cell receptor (beta chain). The antigen remains unidentified. This sample is part of a study of T-cell memory formation after mild COVID-19. CDR3 length: 15 residues. Trimming left V 2 bases short and J 2 bases short, with 14 bases between. The germline V gene has CDR1 DFQATT and CDR2 SNEGSKA (reference sequence). Study results and limitations: The pre-infection memory compartment contained some responding clones, suggesting cross-reactive memory joined. CD4+ contracting clones lay mainly in CM and EM, CD8+ ones in EMRA.

Constant-segment primers served in 5'RACE that generated TCR alpha and TCR beta cDNA libraries bearing sample barcodes and UMIs. TCRdb passed the 5' RACE reads through MiXCR, listing each CDR3 protein once. The data contain some 120,000 distinct CDR3 sequences, over 15% of them singletons. This clonotype was sampled from a young man who had mild COVID-19 (a few samples of this study predate the infection). Cell type and time point are not known. The source material was PBMCs or a T cell subset sorted from them (not recorded which). The rearrangement joins TRBV20-1 to TRBJ2-3, with D perhaps matching TRBD1 (6 bases). CDR3 nucleotide sequence: TGCAGTGCTAGATCGCCGGGACAAACCACAGATACGCAGTATTTT. As protein: CSARSPGQTTDTQYF.